These 9 T cell receptor beta chains were sequenced from one sample in a study of T cell repertoires in cytomegalovirus infection. The antigens of these receptors remain unknown. Using its own MiXCR run on the reads, TCRdb lists one record per CDR3 protein. The top ten clones hold 40% to 65% of a sample with roughly 46,000 distinct CDR3 sequences, roughly 18% of them seen once. The sample in question was CD8+ T cells from cultured PBMCs, obtained from culture after CMV antigen stimulation. All receptors derive from a human donor in good health (CMV status not recorded). Some clones in this sample may be carry-over from other donors' samples.

This clonotype was seen at least ten times. This sequence joins TRBV7-6 and TRBJ2-1; weak D call: TRBD2 (6 bases). The CDR3 sequence is 15 residues long. Germline V gene sequence: CDR1 SGHVS, CDR2 FNYEAQ. The germline V and J ends were trimmed by 5 bases and 0 bases, with 11 bases remaining between them. CDR3 DNA: TGTGCCAGCAGCAGGGACTCAAGCTCCTACAATGAGCAGTTCTTC. Its protein is CASSRDSSSYNEQFF.

V and J are TRBV20-1 and TRBJ2-7, with TRBD2 identical over 7 bases. CDR1 is DFQATT and CDR2 is SNEGSKA in the germline V gene (reference sequence). The length of the CDR3 is 16 residues. J gave up 3 bases and V 0 bases, and 11 bases lay outside the gene matches. The CDR3 nucleotides are TGCAGTGCTAGAGATCTTTGGGCTAGCGGAGTCTACGAGCAGTACTTC. Protein product: CSARDLWASGVYEQYF.

This clonotype was recorded at least ten times. The chain combines TRBV7-9 with TRBJ1-4; D unresolved. The CDR3 contains 17 residues. CDR1 and CDR2 (germline): SEHNR, FQNEAQ (reference sequence). V gave up 1 base and J gave up 8 bases, with 20 bases separating them. The CDR3 reads CASSLGAGRSYPEKLFF. For the CDR3, the DNA is TGTGCCAGCAGCTTAGGAGCGGGCCGATCCTATCCCGAAAAACTGTTTTTT. The full variable domain, in which reference TRBV7-9 and TRBJ1-4 provide the parts outside the CDR3, is DTGVSQNPRHKITKRGQNVTFRCDPISEHNRLYWYRQTLGQGPEFLTYFQNEAQLEKSRLLSDRFSAERPKGSFSTLEIQRTEQGDSAMYLCASSLGAGRSYPEKLFFGSGTQLSVL.

The V call is TRBV6-4, the J call TRBJ2-1, with D perhaps being TRBD1 or TRBD2 (7 bases each). This CDR3 spans 18 amino acids. The V gene's germline CDR1 is MRHNA and CDR2 SNTAGT. V lost 0 bases to trimming and J lost 9 bases, with 24 bases between them. CDR3 amino acids: CASSDSSPREGRDSEQFF. The CDR3, as DNA: TGTGCCAGCAGTGACTCTAGCCCGAGGGAGGGTCGGGACAGTGAGCAGTTCTTC.

This clonotype has at least ten counts. This rearrangement joins TRBV7-2 to TRBJ2-3; 13 bases are shared with TRBD2. Germline V gives CDR1 SGHTA, CDR2 FQGNSA. The junction had 4 bases not matched to a gene; V was cut back by 1 base and J by 0 bases. The CDR3 has 18 residues. Here the CDR3 DNA reads TGTGCCAGCAGCTTAGGACTAGCGGGGGGCTCTAGCACAGATACGCAGTATTTT. Translated: CASSLGLAGGSSTDTQYF.

Ten or more counts support this clonotype. The J gene is TRBJ1-1, the V gene TRBV7-2; possible D gene TRBD1, 6 bases. The CDR3 sequence is 16 residues long. Between the trimmed V and J ends, which lost 7 bases and 1 base, there was a span of 19 bases. Per germline, CDR1 SGHTA and CDR2 FQGNSA. The CDR3 sequence: CASTDLGGGPNTEAFF. DNA for the CDR3: TGTGCCAGCACCGATTTGGGAGGGGGGCCGAACACTGAAGCTTTCTTT.

The sample holds many counts of this clonotype. This chain connects TRBV7-8 to TRBJ1-2; D may be TRBD1 (5 bases). CDR3 length: 12 residues. Germline V gene data show CDR1 as SGHVS and CDR2 as FQNEAQ. V gave up 4 bases and J gave up 8 bases, with 11 bases separating them. This chain's CDR3 is CASSSGLEGYTF. Written as DNA, the CDR3 is TGTGCCAGCAGCTCAGGGTTGGAGGGCTACACCTTC.

This clonotype turned up a few times. This sequence joins TRBV5-6 and TRBJ1-5; D is perhaps TRBD1 (5 bases). This CDR3 comprises 15 residues. Trimming took off 0 bases at V and 5 bases at J, with 12 bases between the two ends. Germline values: CDR1 SGHDT, CDR2 YYEEEE. Here the CDR3 reads CASSLAGRSHQPQHF. In DNA, the CDR3 is TGTGCCAGCAGCTTGGCGGGGCGATCCCATCAGCCCCAGCATTTT.

A remark on this clonotype: A much larger clone differs from this one at a single base, so this may be a read error. The chain is built from TRBV7-4 and TRBJ1-3; tentative D call: TRBD1 (5 bases). The V gene lost 5 bases and the J gene lost 0 bases, with 11 bases spanning the gap. This CDR3 is 15 amino acids long. Germline loops: CDR1 SGHVT, CDR2 SQSDAQ. In nucleotides, the CDR3 is TGTGCCAGCAGCCTGGGGCACAGCTCTGGAAACACCATATATTTT. Protein sequence: CASSLGHSSGNTIYF.